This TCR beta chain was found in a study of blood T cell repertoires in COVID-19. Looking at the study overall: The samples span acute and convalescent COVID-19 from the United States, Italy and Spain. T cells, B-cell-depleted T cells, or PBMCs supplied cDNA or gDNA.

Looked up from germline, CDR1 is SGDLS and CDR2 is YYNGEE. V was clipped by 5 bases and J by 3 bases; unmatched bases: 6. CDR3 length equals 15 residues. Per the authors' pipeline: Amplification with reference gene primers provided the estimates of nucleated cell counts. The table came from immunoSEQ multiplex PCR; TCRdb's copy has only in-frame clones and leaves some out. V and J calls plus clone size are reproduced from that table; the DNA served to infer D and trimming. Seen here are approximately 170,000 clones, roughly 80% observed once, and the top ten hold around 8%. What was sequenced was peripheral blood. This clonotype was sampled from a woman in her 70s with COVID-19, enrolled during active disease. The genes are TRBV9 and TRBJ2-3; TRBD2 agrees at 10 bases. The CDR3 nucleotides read TGTGCCAGCAGTGGGAGCGGGAGGGTAACAGATACGCAGTATTTT. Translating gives CASSGSGRVTDTQYF.